A single sample gave rise to the 27 T cell receptor beta chains below, sequenced in a study of T cells in Graves' hyperthyroidism and ophthalmopathy. Researchers amplified the TCR beta CDR3 regions from RNA transcripts. The study used the HTBI primer set for a first-round RT-PCR of the TCR CDR3. In TCRdb, the multiplex PCR reads were re-called with MiXCR into one record per CDR3 protein. Altogether roughly 550,000 distinct CDR3 sequences are present, about 16% being singletons, with the ten largest covering over 25%. The source material was blood. The receptors were gathered from a woman in her 30s with Graves' ophthalmopathy.

This clonotype has just a few counts. The rearrangement uses TRBV7-8 and TRBJ1-5; D may be TRBD1 (6 bases). Trimming cost V 3 bases and J 7 bases, with 25 bases left between them. The CDR3 has 18 residues. The V gene's germline CDR1 is SGHVS and CDR2 FQNEAQ. The CDR3 sequence is CASSFDLGGLALWQPQHF. In DNA form, the CDR3 reads TGTGCCAGCAGCTTCGACCTGGGGGGCCTAGCCCTATGGCAGCCCCAGCATTTT. Full variable domain (rest looked up from reference TRBV7-8 and TRBJ1-5): GAGVSQSPRYKVAKRGQDVALRCDPISGHVSLFWYQQALGQGPEFLTYFQNEAQLDKSGLPSDRFFAERPEGSVSTLKIQRTQQEDSAVYLCASSFDLGGLALWQPQHFGDGTRLSIL.

This clonotype was found a few times. This could be a read error, since a much larger clone is one nucleotide away. The rearrangement links TRBV7-2 to TRBJ2-4; D remains unclear. Germline V gives CDR1 SGHTA, CDR2 FQGNSA. There are 11 residues in the CDR3. The CDR3 DNA reads as TGTGCCGGCAGCTTCGATGTCATTCAGTACTTC. It encodes CAGSFDVIQYF.

This clonotype was observed many times. This chain connects TRBV6-1 to TRBJ1-1; D is possibly TRBD1 (6 bases). V dropped 7 bases and J dropped 1 base, with 16 bases sitting between them. Germline-derived CDR1 and CDR2 are MNHNS and SASEGT. The CDR3 contains 15 residues. Here the CDR3 DNA reads TGTGCCAGCACCCTAGGGGGGAAAGCGAACACTGAAGCTTTCTTT. Its translation: CASTLGGKANTEAFF.

The V gene is TRBV6-1, the J gene TRBJ2-1, with D perhaps TRBD1 or TRBD2 (5 bases each). With 11 bases removed from V and 7 bases from J, the gap between germline ends came to 18 bases. This CDR3 region has 13 residues. Germline V gene lookup returns CDR1 MNHNS and CDR2 SASEGT. The CDR3 protein is CASEGESPNEQFF. The CDR3 DNA sequence: TGTGCCTCCGAAGGGGAGTCCCCTAATGAGCAGTTCTTC.

The table lists this clonotype with a few counts. The chain joins TRBV12-3 or TRBV12-4 to TRBJ2-2, with D unclear. Trimming removed 6 bases from V and 5 bases from J, with 13 bases in between. The CDR3 totals 14 residues. The chain's CDR3 is CASSLLGLTGELFF. The CDR3 DNA reads as TGTGCCAGCAGCCTCCTCGGGCTTACCGGGGAGCTGTTTTTT.

This clonotype turned up a few times. The gene calls are TRBV27 and TRBJ1-2; tentative D call: TRBD1 (5 bases). Trimming left V 4 bases short and J 6 bases short, with 12 bases between. The CDR3 is made up of 13 amino acids. CDR1 is MNHEY, CDR2 SMNVEV, per germline (reference sequence). The CDR3 sequence is CASSYAGTDGYTF. The CDR3 nucleotides read TGTGCCAGCAGTTACGCAGGGACGGATGGCTACACCTTC.

At least ten counts were recorded for this clonotype. This chain joins TRBV7-6 and TRBJ2-7, with TRBD2 matching over 7 bases. This CDR3 region has 16 residues. The V gene end was trimmed by 1 base and the J gene end by 5 bases; junction bases not matched to a gene: 11. CDR1 and CDR2 from the germline V gene are SGHVS and FNYEAQ. The CDR3: CASSLGLGEGSDEQYF. CDR3 coding DNA: TGTGCCAGCAGCTTAGGCTTAGGGGAGGGGAGTGACGAGCAGTACTTC.

The chain is built from TRBV9 and TRBJ1-2; possibly TRBD1 for D (5 bases). The CDR3 sequence is 16 residues long. Germline CDR1 reads SGDLS; CDR2 reads YYNGEE. V gave up 0 bases and J gave up 0 bases, with 12 bases separating them. Here the CDR3 reads CASSVGQGEANYGYTF. For the CDR3, the DNA is TGTGCCAGCAGCGTAGGGCAGGGAGAAGCTAACTATGGCTACACCTTC.

Concerning this clonotype itself: This could be a read error, since a much larger clone is one nucleotide away. This chain uses TRBV6-1 with TRBJ2-1; the D gene is possibly TRBD2 (6 bases). V was pared by 6 bases and J by 10 bases, with 16 bases between. The CDR3 has 13 amino acids. Looked up from germline, CDR1 is MNHNS and CDR2 is SASEGT. The CDR3 sequence: CASRPGLTGEQFF. CDR3 nucleotides: TGTGCCAGCAGACCGGGACTGACTGGGGAGCAGTTCTTC.

This clonotype showed up many times. V gene TRBV11-2 combines with J gene TRBJ2-5, with TRBD2 identical over 7 bases. Germline V CDR1 and CDR2: SGHAT, FQNNGV. With 4 bases clipped from V and 1 base from J, the junction kept 9 bases outside the gene matches. The CDR3 is made up of 16 amino acids. The CDR3 loop reads CASSSRGRALQETQYF. The CDR3 DNA reads TGTGCCAGCAGCTCCCGGGGGAGGGCCCTCCAAGAGACCCAGTACTTC.

Turning to this clonotype: Since a much larger clone is just one base distant, this may be a read error. The V call is TRBV20-1, the J call TRBJ2-3, with 11 positions matching TRBD2. With 8 bases clipped from V and 0 bases from J, the junction kept 10 bases outside the gene matches. This CDR3 contains 16 residues. Germline values: CDR1 DFQATT, CDR2 SNEGSKA (reference sequence). The CDR3 region has the DNA TGCAGTCCAATTCCGGGACTAGCGGCTAGCACAGATACGCAGTATTTT. Encoded protein: CSPIPGLAASTDTQYF.

This clonotype was seen more than once but under ten times. The chain has TRBV6-1 and TRBJ2-2; unclear D gene. This CDR3 comprises 12 residues. With 6 bases removed from V and 6 bases from J, the gap between germline ends came to 8 bases. Germline values: CDR1 MNHNS, CDR2 SASEGT. The CDR3: CASRSVSGELFF. The DNA of the CDR3 is TGTGCCAGCAGGAGCGTCTCCGGGGAGCTGTTTTTT.

This clonotype was observed at least ten times. The rearrangement links TRBV30 to TRBJ2-5; tentatively, D is TRBD1 or TRBD2 (5 bases each). The germline V gene encodes CDR1 GTSNPN and CDR2 SVGIG (reference sequence). CDR3 length: 14 amino acids. Trimming cost V 2 bases and J 3 bases, with 13 bases left between them. Here the CDR3 DNA reads TGTGCCTGGAGTTCCCCCGGGACGGAAGAGACCCAGTACTTC. Translated: CAWSSPGTEETQYF.

The chain recombines TRBV19 with TRBJ2-5, with a tentative D call TRBD1 (6 bases). Germline CDR1 is LNHDA and CDR2 is SQIVND (reference sequence). Between the trimmed V and J ends, which lost 9 bases and 2 bases, there was a span of 13 bases. The CDR3 is made up of 13 amino acids. The chain's CDR3 is CASQDSWQETQYF. The CDR3 DNA reads as TGTGCCAGCCAGGACAGTTGGCAAGAGACCCAGTACTTC.

This clonotype came up many times. The rearrangement uses TRBV9 and TRBJ2-5; 8 bases fit TRBD2. Germline assignment: CDR1 SGDLS and CDR2 YYNGEE. V was pared by 2 bases and J by 2 bases, with 5 bases of the junction left unmatched. The CDR3 length is 15 residues. This CDR3 is CASSVSGGGQETQYF. The CDR3 DNA reads as TGTGCCAGCAGCGTCAGCGGGGGTGGGCAAGAGACCCAGTACTTC.

This clonotype was seen a handful of times. V gene TRBV19 combines with J gene TRBJ2-1, with 8 bases fitting TRBD1. V shed 5 bases and J 6 bases; nucleotides not matched to a gene: 12. The V gene's germline CDR1 is LNHDA and CDR2 SQIVND (reference sequence). The CDR3 runs to 16 residues. The CDR3 region has the DNA TGTGCCAGTAGTGTAGGGGGACAGGTCCGTCTCAATGAGCAGTTCTTC. Translation gives CASSVGGQVRLNEQFF.

This chain links TRBV28 with TRBJ2-7, with 7 nucleotides matching TRBD1. The length of the CDR3 is 13 residues. With V trimmed by 8 bases and J by 2 bases, 6 bases remained unmatched. Germline CDR1 is MDHEN and CDR2 is SYDVKM. The CDR3: CASREGQTYEQYF. DNA for the CDR3: TGTGCCAGCCGTGAGGGACAGACCTACGAGCAGTACTTC.

This clonotype occurred many times. The chain uses TRBV28 and TRBJ2-7; 7 nucleotides agree with TRBD2. The CDR3 has 14 residues. Germline-derived CDR1 and CDR2 are MDHEN and SYDVKM. The V segment lost 3 bases and the J segment 2 bases; nucleotides outside the gene matches: 4. The CDR3 bases are TGTGCCAGCAGTTTCTTGGCGGGAGCCTACGAGCAGTACTTC. It encodes CASSFLAGAYEQYF. Filled out from reference TRBV28 and TRBJ2-7, the complete variable domain reads DVKVTQSSRYLVKRTGEKVFLECVQDMDHENMFWYRQDPGLGLRLIYFSYDVKMKEKGDIPEGYSVSREKKERFSLILESASTNQTSMYLCASSFLAGAYEQYFGPGTRLTVT.

Only a few counts were recorded for this clonotype. V gene TRBV5-1 combines with J gene TRBJ1-1; TRBD1 agrees at 8 bases. J was trimmed by 6 bases and V by 0 bases; bases with no gene match: 4. This CDR3 comprises 14 residues. CDR1 and CDR2 from the germline V gene are SGHRS and YFSETQ. CDR3 region: CASSLVDREAEAFF. CDR3 nucleotides: TGCGCCAGCAGCTTGGTGGACAGGGAAGCTGAAGCTTTCTTT. Complete variable domain (other parts from reference TRBV5-1 and TRBJ1-1): KAGVTQTPRYLIKTRGQQVTLSCSPISGHRSVSWYQQTPGQGLQFLFEYFSETQRNKGNFPGRFSGRQFSNSRSEMNVSTLELGDSALYLCASSLVDREAEAFFGQGTRLTVV.

As regards this clonotype: This may arise from a read error, as a much more abundant clone is one base away. No DNA is shown, since the ends of the CDR3 on it are uncertain; the CDR3 is the one TCRdb lists. The chain carries TRBV11-2 and TRBJ1-5; TRBD1, the D gene given by the table, was not confirmed from the DNA. Ends included, the CDR3 has 16 residues. Germline CDR1 and CDR2: SGHAT and FQNNGV. The CDR3 loop reads CASSLVAGGNNQPQRF.

The rearrangement joins TRBV18 to TRBJ2-1, with D perhaps matching TRBD2 (5 bases). Trimming cost V 0 bases and J 6 bases, with 9 bases left between them. The CDR3 totals 14 residues. The germline V gene encodes CDR1 KGHSH and CDR2 LQKENI. Here the CDR3 reads CASSPPWEFNEQFF. CDR3 sequence (DNA): TGTGCCAGCTCACCACCGTGGGAGTTCAATGAGCAGTTCTTC.

This clonotype was counted many times. The rearrangement joins TRBV5-6 to TRBJ1-1; TRBD1 aligns across 12 bases. The CDR3 extends over 16 amino acids. Germline CDR1 and CDR2: SGHDT and YYEEEE. V gave up 4 bases and J gave up 2 bases; unmatched junction bases: 6. The CDR3 DNA reads TGTGCCAGCAGCGTGGGACAGGGGGCTGGAAACACTGAAGCTTTCTTT. Protein: CASSVGQGAGNTEAFF.

This clonotype was recorded at least ten times. This chain uses TRBV5-1 with TRBJ2-1; a possible D gene is TRBD2 (5 bases). This CDR3 spans 15 amino acids. CDR1 SGHRS and CDR2 YFSETQ come from the germline V gene. Trimming cost V 3 bases and J 2 bases, with 12 bases left between them. The chain's CDR3 is CASSSSGNPYNEQFF. The CDR3, as DNA: TGCGCCAGCAGCTCCAGCGGAAACCCCTACAATGAGCAGTTCTTC.

The V and J genes are TRBV6-2 or TRBV6-3 and TRBJ1-5; TRBD1 is a possible D gene (6 bases). Germline lookup yields CDR1 MNHEY and CDR2 SVGEGT. The CDR3 has 17 amino acids. V was clipped by 2 bases and J by 10 bases, with 24 bases between them. The CDR3 nucleotides read TGTGCCAGCAGTTACCTCAGGAACAGGGAGGGATACGAACCCCAGCATTTT. It encodes CASSYLRNREGYEPQHF.

This clonotype has ten or more counts. The chain uses TRBV5-1 and TRBJ2-1; TRBD1 is a possible D gene (5 bases). From germline, CDR1 is SGHRS and CDR2 YFSETQ. This CDR3 is built from 15 residues. V lost 6 bases and J lost 9, with 22 bases in between. This chain's CDR3 is CASTQLGRARSEQFF. CDR3 coding DNA: TGCGCCAGCACGCAGCTTGGCAGGGCTAGATCTGAGCAGTTCTTC. The full variable domain, in which reference TRBV5-1 and TRBJ2-1 provide the parts outside the CDR3, is KAGVTQTPRYLIKTRGQQVTLSCSPISGHRSVSWYQQTPGQGLQFLFEYFSETQRNKGNFPGRFSGRQFSNSRSEMNVSTLELGDSALYLCASTQLGRARSEQFFGPGTRLTVL.

This clonotype has just a few counts. This chain links TRBV6-5 with TRBJ1-5; no firm D call. With 0 bases removed from V and 5 bases from J, the gap between germline ends came to 11 bases. This CDR3 has 15 residues. Germline-derived CDR1 and CDR2 are MNHEY and SVGAGI. The CDR3 sequence is CASSYSWGEDQPQHF. DNA for the CDR3: TGTGCCAGCAGTTACTCTTGGGGAGAGGATCAGCCCCAGCATTTT.

CDR3 in DNA: TGTGCCAGCACTGGGGGGCTCCTGAACACTGAAGCTTTCTTT. It specifies CASTGGLLNTEAFF. The chain combines TRBV7-9 with TRBJ1-1; TRBD1 is a possible D gene (6 bases). This CDR3 comprises 14 residues. Germline V gene sequence: CDR1 SEHNR, CDR2 FQNEAQ (reference sequence). V dropped 7 bases and J dropped 0 bases, with 12 bases sitting between them.